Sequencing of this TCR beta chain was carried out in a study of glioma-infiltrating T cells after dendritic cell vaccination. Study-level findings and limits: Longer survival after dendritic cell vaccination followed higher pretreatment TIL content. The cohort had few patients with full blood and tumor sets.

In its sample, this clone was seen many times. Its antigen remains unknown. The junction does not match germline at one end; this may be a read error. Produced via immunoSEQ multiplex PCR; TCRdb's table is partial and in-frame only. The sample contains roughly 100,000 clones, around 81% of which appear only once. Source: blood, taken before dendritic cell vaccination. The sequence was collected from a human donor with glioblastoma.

The CDR3 nucleotides are TGTGCCAGTAGTGTAGAGGCGGGGTTCTTCGTCGCGGACACCGGGGAGCTGTTTTTT. It codes for CASSVEAGFFVADTGELFF. V is TRBV19 and J is TRBJ2-2; a possible D gene is TRBD2 (6 bases). The CDR3 has 19 residues. Per germline, CDR1 LNHDA and CDR2 SQIVND (reference sequence).